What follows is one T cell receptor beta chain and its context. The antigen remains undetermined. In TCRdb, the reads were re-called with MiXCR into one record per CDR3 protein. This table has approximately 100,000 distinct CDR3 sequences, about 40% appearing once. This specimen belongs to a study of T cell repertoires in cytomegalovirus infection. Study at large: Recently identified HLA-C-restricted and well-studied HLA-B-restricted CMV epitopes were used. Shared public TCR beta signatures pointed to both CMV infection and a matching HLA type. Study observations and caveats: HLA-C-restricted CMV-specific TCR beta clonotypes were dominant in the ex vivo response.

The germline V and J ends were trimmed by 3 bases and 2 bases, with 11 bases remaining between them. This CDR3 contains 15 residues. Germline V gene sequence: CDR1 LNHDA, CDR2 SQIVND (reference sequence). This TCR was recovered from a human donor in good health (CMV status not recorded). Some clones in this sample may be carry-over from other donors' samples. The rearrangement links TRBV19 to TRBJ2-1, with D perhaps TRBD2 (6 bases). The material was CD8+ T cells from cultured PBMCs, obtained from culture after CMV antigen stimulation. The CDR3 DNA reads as TGTGCCAGTAGTATCGGGTCTAGCGCCTACAATGAGCAGTTCTTC. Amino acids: CASSIGSSAYNEQFF.